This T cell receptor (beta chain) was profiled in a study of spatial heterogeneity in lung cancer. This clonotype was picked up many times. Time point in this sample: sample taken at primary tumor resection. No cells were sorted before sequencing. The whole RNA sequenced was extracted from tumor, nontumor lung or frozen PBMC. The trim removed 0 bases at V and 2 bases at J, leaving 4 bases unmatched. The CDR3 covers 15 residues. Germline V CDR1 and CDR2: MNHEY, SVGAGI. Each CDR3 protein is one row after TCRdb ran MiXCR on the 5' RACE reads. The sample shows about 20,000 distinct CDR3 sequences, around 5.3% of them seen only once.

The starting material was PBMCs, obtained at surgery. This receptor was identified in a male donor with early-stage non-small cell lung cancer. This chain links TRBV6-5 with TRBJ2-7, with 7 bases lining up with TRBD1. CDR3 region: CASSYSLQGPYEQYF. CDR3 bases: TGTGCCAGCAGTTACTCTCTACAGGGGCCCTACGAGCAGTACTTC.